The rows below give T cell receptor beta chains drawn from one sample of a study of T cell changes during pregnancy in multiple sclerosis. Data came from immunoSEQ multiplex PCR; TCRdb stores just in-frame clones and leaves some out. The sample has about 32,000 clones, roughly 90% seen once. The sample was CD8+ T cells from peripheral blood mononuclear cells, taken in the first trimester of pregnancy. These receptors were obtained from a female donor with multiple sclerosis, enrolled in a pregnancy study. The CDR3 runs from the conserved cysteine through the conserved F or W. Fields, in order: clone size, J gene, V gene, D gene, CDR3 DNA, CDR3 protein. The D gene is left open where the match is weak. Rows give clone size only sometimes, using once, few, many, or a class for an expanded clone.

clone_size: once
j_call: TRBJ2-1
v_call: TRBV5-4
d_call: -
cdr3_nt: TGTGCCAGCAGCTTGGGGTGGGGCACCTCGTCCTACAATGAGCAGTTCTTC
cdr3_aa: CASSLGWGTSSYNEQFF

clone_size: -
j_call: TRBJ2-7
v_call: TRBV2
d_call: TRBD1
cdr3_nt: TGTGCCAGCATTAAGACAGGGAGCGCCTACGAGCAGTACTTC
cdr3_aa: CASIKTGSAYEQYF

clone_size: -
j_call: TRBJ2-5
v_call: TRBV14
d_call: -
cdr3_nt: TGTGCCAGCAGCCAAGAGGCAGGAACGAATGTAGAGACCCAGTACTTC
cdr3_aa: CASSQEAGTNVETQYF

clone_size: -
j_call: TRBJ2-2
v_call: TRBV5-1
d_call: -
cdr3_nt: TGCGCCAGCCTCGACAGTTTCACCGGGGAGCTGTTTTTT
cdr3_aa: CASLDSFTGELFF

clone_size: -
j_call: TRBJ2-7
v_call: TRBV6-5
d_call: -
cdr3_nt: TGTGCCAGCAGTTACGCTTTGGCAGGCGCTTCCTACGAGCAGTACTTC
cdr3_aa: CASSYALAGASYEQYF

clone_size: -
j_call: TRBJ2-5
v_call: TRBV6-1
d_call: TRBD2
cdr3_nt: TGTGCCAGCAGTGTCGTAGCGGGAGGAGAGGAAGAGACCCAGTACTTC
cdr3_aa: CASSVVAGGEEETQYF

clone_size: -
j_call: TRBJ2-7
v_call: TRBV5-6
d_call: -
cdr3_nt: TGTGCCAGCAGCTCATCCTACGAGCAGTACTTC
cdr3_aa: CASSSSYEQYF

clone_size: few
j_call: TRBJ2-5
v_call: TRBV4-1
d_call: -
cdr3_nt: TGCGCCAGCAGCCAGCTATTGGGGGCCGGGGAGACCCAGTACTTC
cdr3_aa: CASSQLLGAGETQYF

clone_size: -
j_call: TRBJ2-7
v_call: TRBV19
d_call: -
cdr3_nt: TGTGCCAGTAGTTTCTCTCAAGCGGCGACCTACGAGCAGTACTTC
cdr3_aa: CASSFSQAATYEQYF

clone_size: -
j_call: TRBJ2-1
v_call: TRBV7-3
d_call: TRBD2
cdr3_nt: TGTGCCAGCAGTGGCGGACTAGCGGGAGAGCTATACAATGAGCAGTTCTTC
cdr3_aa: CASSGGLAGELYNEQFF

clone_size: -
j_call: TRBJ1-2
v_call: TRBV7-9
d_call: TRBD1
cdr3_nt: TGTGCCAGCAGCCCTCCTCCTAACCTTTCACAGGGGGACTATGGCTACACCTTC
cdr3_aa: CASSPPPNLSQGDYGYTF

clone_size: -
j_call: TRBJ1-1
v_call: TRBV4-1
d_call: TRBD1
cdr3_nt: TGCGCCAGCAGCCAACGACAGGGAATGAACACTGAAGCTTTCTTT
cdr3_aa: CASSQRQGMNTEAFF

clone_size: -
j_call: TRBJ2-1
v_call: TRBV11-3
d_call: TRBD2
cdr3_nt: TGTGCCAGCAGCCTTAGCGGGTTGGAGGGCTACAATGAGCAGTTCTTC
cdr3_aa: CASSLSGLEGYNEQFF

clone_size: -
j_call: TRBJ2-7
v_call: TRBV6-1
d_call: -
cdr3_nt: TGTGCCAGCAGTGGCCTATATGGCGGCCCCTACGAGCAGTACTTC
cdr3_aa: CASSGLYGGPYEQYF

clone_size: -
j_call: TRBJ2-7
v_call: TRBV29-1
d_call: TRBD2
cdr3_nt: TGCAGCGTTGATGGCCTAGCGGGAAGCTCCTACGAGCAGTACTTC
cdr3_aa: CSVDGLAGSSYEQYF

clone_size: -
j_call: TRBJ2-2
v_call: TRBV11-3
d_call: -
cdr3_nt: TGTGCCAGCAGCTCCCGGGAGGGGGCTCCCGGGGAGCTGTTTTTT
cdr3_aa: CASSSREGAPGELFF

clone_size: -
j_call: TRBJ2-1
v_call: TRBV28
d_call: TRBD2
cdr3_nt: TGTGCCAGCAGTCTAGCGGGCTACCCATACTACAATGAGCAGTTCTTC
cdr3_aa: CASSLAGYPYYNEQFF

clone_size: -
j_call: TRBJ2-1
v_call: TRBV7-8
d_call: TRBD2
cdr3_nt: TGTGCCAGCAGCTTAACTAGCGACAGCTACAATGAGCAGTTCTTC
cdr3_aa: CASSLTSDSYNEQFF

clone_size: -
j_call: TRBJ2-1
v_call: TRBV6-5
d_call: TRBD2
cdr3_nt: TGTGCCAGCAGTTACTCTACTAGCGGGAGTTCTGAGCAGTTCTTC
cdr3_aa: CASSYSTSGSSEQFF

clone_size: -
j_call: TRBJ2-7
v_call: TRBV2
d_call: -
cdr3_nt: TGTGCCAGCAGTGAAGCTACAGGAACCACCTACGAGCAGTACTTC
cdr3_aa: CASSEATGTTYEQYF

clone_size: once
j_call: TRBJ2-7
v_call: TRBV5-4
d_call: -
cdr3_nt: TGTGCCAGCAGCGACGCCGGACGGGGCTCCTACGAGCAGTACTTC
cdr3_aa: CASSDAGRGSYEQYF

clone_size: -
j_call: TRBJ2-1
v_call: TRBV5-1
d_call: TRBD2
cdr3_nt: TGCGCCAGCAGCTTGGGACTAGCGGGAGGCCCAACATACAATGAGCAGTTCTTC
cdr3_aa: CASSLGLAGGPTYNEQFF

clone_size: -
j_call: TRBJ2-2
v_call: TRBV6-6
d_call: TRBD1
cdr3_nt: TGTGCCAGCAGTTACTCGCTTCAGGGGGACACCGGGGAGCTGTTTTTT
cdr3_aa: CASSYSLQGDTGELFF

clone_size: -
j_call: TRBJ2-7
v_call: TRBV27
d_call: TRBD2
cdr3_nt: TGTGCCAGCAGTTTAGTTTCGAGGGAGGGCCCCTACGAGCAGTACTTC
cdr3_aa: CASSLVSREGPYEQYF

clone_size: -
j_call: TRBJ2-7
v_call: TRBV27
d_call: -
cdr3_nt: TGTGCCAGCAGTCAACAAATACAGGGCTACGAGCAGTACTTC
cdr3_aa: CASSQQIQGYEQYF

clone_size: -
j_call: TRBJ2-7
v_call: TRBV4-1
d_call: TRBD2
cdr3_nt: TGCGCCAGCAGCCAAGTTAGCGGGGGGGCCTACGAGCAGTACTTC
cdr3_aa: CASSQVSGGAYEQYF

clone_size: -
j_call: TRBJ1-1
v_call: TRBV4-1
d_call: -
cdr3_nt: TGCGCCAGCAGCCAAGTCGGTCTGGAGGACACTGAAGCTTTCTTT
cdr3_aa: CASSQVGLEDTEAFF

clone_size: -
j_call: TRBJ1-1
v_call: TRBV10-3
d_call: -
cdr3_nt: TGTGCCATCAGTGAGTTGCAGGCCGCGGGAGACACTGAAGCTTTCTTT
cdr3_aa: CAISELQAAGDTEAFF

clone_size: once
j_call: TRBJ1-2
v_call: TRBV5-6
d_call: TRBD1
cdr3_nt: TGTGCCAGCAGCTCGTCGGGACAGGGGAATGGCTACACCTTC
cdr3_aa: CASSSSGQGNGYTF

clone_size: -
j_call: TRBJ1-4
v_call: TRBV18
d_call: -
cdr3_nt: TGTGCCAGCTCACCACCCGACACTGAAAAACTGTTTTTT
cdr3_aa: CASSPPDTEKLFF

clone_size: -
j_call: TRBJ1-1
v_call: TRBV5-4
d_call: -
cdr3_nt: TGTGCCAGCAGCTTGGGGGCGGGGGAGACTGAAGCTTTCTTT
cdr3_aa: CASSLGAGETEAFF

clone_size: -
j_call: TRBJ2-7
v_call: TRBV18
d_call: -
cdr3_nt: TGTGCCAGCTCATCGTACTCTCTAGGTCTCTCCTACGAGCAGTACTTC
cdr3_aa: CASSSYSLGLSYEQYF

clone_size: -
j_call: TRBJ2-2
v_call: TRBV6-6
d_call: -
cdr3_nt: TGTGCCAGCAGTCTGAGGACAGCAAACACCGGGGAGCTGTTTTTT
cdr3_aa: CASSLRTANTGELFF

clone_size: -
j_call: TRBJ1-1
v_call: TRBV19
d_call: -
cdr3_nt: TGTGCCAGTAGTATTGCGGCAGGGGCCACGAACACTGAAGCTTTCTTT
cdr3_aa: CASSIAAGATNTEAFF

clone_size: -
j_call: TRBJ1-5
v_call: TRBV27
d_call: -
cdr3_nt: TGTGCCAGCGCAGACGGAGCCGGGTATCAGCCCCAGCATTTT
cdr3_aa: CASADGAGYQPQHF

clone_size: -
j_call: TRBJ1-2
v_call: TRBV5-6
d_call: TRBD1
cdr3_nt: TGTGCCAGCAGCTTACTCGCAGCGACAGGGGTTTCCGGCTACACCTTC
cdr3_aa: CASSLLAATGVSGYTF

clone_size: -
j_call: TRBJ1-5
v_call: TRBV27
d_call: -
cdr3_nt: TGTGCCAGCAGTTTATACGAGTCGGGGCCCCAGCATTTT
cdr3_aa: CASSLYESGPQHF

clone_size: -
j_call: TRBJ1-1
v_call: TRBV14
d_call: -
cdr3_nt: TGTGCCAGCAGCCCGACACCCAGTCGGATGAACACTGAAGCTTTCTTT
cdr3_aa: CASSPTPSRMNTEAFF

clone_size: -
j_call: TRBJ2-7
v_call: TRBV28
d_call: TRBD2
cdr3_nt: TGTGCCAGCAGTTTATGGGCTAGCGGGAGAGTCTACGAGCAGTACTTC
cdr3_aa: CASSLWASGRVYEQYF

clone_size: -
j_call: TRBJ2-5
v_call: TRBV4-1
d_call: -
cdr3_nt: TGCGCCAGCAGCCCGTTCGGCCAGGAAGAGGAGACCCAGTACTTC
cdr3_aa: CASSPFGQEEETQYF